A single T cell receptor beta chain is shown here with its context. In the original workflow: Estimates of nucleated cell counts were drawn from the amplification of reference gene primers. The assay was immunoSEQ multiplex PCR, and TCRdb's table has in-frame clones only and misses some. The V and J calls and clone size are taken from that table; D and trimming were inferred from the DNA. The sample records a few hundred thousand clones, 60% to 75% being singletons. The sample is drawn from a study of blood T cell repertoires in COVID-19. On the study more broadly: Samples of COVID-19 (acute and convalescent) were obtained from the United States, Italy and Spain. In each case, the material was cDNA or gDNA derived from T cells, B-cell-depleted T cells, or PBMCs.

CDR3 length: 14 amino acids. The V and J ends lost 7 bases and 3 bases, in that order; junction bases with no gene match: 6. The germline gives CDR1 SNHLY, CDR2 FYNNEI. This rearrangement joins TRBV2 to TRBJ1-3; TRBD1 aligns across 7 bases. This clonotype originated in a woman older than 75 with acute or convalescent COVID-19. Specimen: peripheral blood. CDR3 sequence reads: CASKEGALGNTIYF. The CDR3 DNA is TGTGCCAGCAAGGAGGGGGCGCTTGGAAACACCATATATTTT.